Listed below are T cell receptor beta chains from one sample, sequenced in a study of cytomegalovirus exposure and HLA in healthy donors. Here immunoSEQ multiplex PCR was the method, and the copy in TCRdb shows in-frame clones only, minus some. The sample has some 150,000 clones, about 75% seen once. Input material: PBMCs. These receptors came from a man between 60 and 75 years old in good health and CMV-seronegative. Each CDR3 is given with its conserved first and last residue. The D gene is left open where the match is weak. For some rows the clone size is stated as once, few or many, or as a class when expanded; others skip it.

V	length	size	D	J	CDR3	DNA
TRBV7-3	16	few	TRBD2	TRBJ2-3	CASSLTPAGLGDTQYF	TGTGCCAGCAGCTTAACCCCAGCGGGACTAGGGGATACGCAGTATTTT
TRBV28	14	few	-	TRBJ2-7	CASSLTGSSYEQYF	TGTGCCAGCAGTTTAACAGGGAGCTCCTACGAGCAGTACTTC
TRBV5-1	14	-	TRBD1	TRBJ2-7	CASSDLTGPYEQYF	TGCGCCAGCAGCGACCTGACAGGGCCCTACGAGCAGTACTTC
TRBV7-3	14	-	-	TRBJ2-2	CASSLNMRDGELFF	TGTGCCAGCAGCTTAAATATGAGGGACGGGGAGCTGTTTTTT
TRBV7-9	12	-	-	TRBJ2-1	CASSLVLNEQFF	TGTGCCAGCAGCTTAGTACTCAATGAGCAGTTCTTC
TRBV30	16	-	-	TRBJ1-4	CAWSGGGRATNEKLFF	TGTGCCTGGAGTGGAGGAGGACGTGCAACTAATGAAAAACTGTTTTTT
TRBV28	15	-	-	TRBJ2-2	CASSLVGEEGGELFF	TGTGCCAGCAGTTTAGTAGGGGAGGAAGGCGGGGAGCTGTTTTTT
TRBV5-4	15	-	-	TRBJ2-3	CASSGGTPVKNTQYF	TGTGCCAGCAGCGGAGGGACTCCCGTCAAAAATACGCAGTATTTT
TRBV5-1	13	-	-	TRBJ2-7	CASSLDSEGGQYF	TGCGCCAGCAGCTTGGATTCTGAGGGCGGGCAGTACTTC
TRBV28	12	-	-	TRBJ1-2	CASSYRGYGYTF	TGTGCCAGCTCCTACCGGGGCTATGGCTACACCTTC
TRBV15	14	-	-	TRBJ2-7	CATSRDRNGDEQYF	TGTGCCACCAGCAGAGACCGCAACGGGGACGAGCAGTACTTC